The next 8 T cell receptor beta chains were all read from a single sample in a study of blood T cell repertoires in COVID-19. The assay was immunoSEQ multiplex PCR, and TCRdb's table has in-frame clones only and misses some. The data hold some 350,000 clones, with around 87% observed a single time. Sequencing used PBMCs or T cells enriched from blood (not recorded which). These receptors originate from a woman in her 30s who had recovered from COVID-19.

The genes are TRBV21-1 and TRBJ2-2; the DNA was not compared with TRBD1, the D call given in the table. TRBV21-1 is a recognized pseudogene. CDR3 length equals 16 residues. CDR3 region: CASRLHRGLDTGELFF. The CDR3 DNA sequence: TGTGCCAGCAGACTGCACAGGGGGCTGGACACCGGGGAGCTGTTTTTT.

V and J are TRBV7-9 and TRBJ2-4, with 13 bases aligning to TRBD2. The junction had 9 bases not matched to a gene; V was cut back by 5 bases and J by 5 bases. The CDR3 covers 17 residues. CDR1 SEHNR and CDR2 FQNEAQ come from the germline V gene (reference sequence). CDR3 amino acids: CASSLGLAGNLQNIQYF. The CDR3 region has the DNA TGTGCCAGCAGCCTGGGACTAGCGGGGAACCTCCAAAACATTCAGTACTTC.

This chain connects TRBV5-6 to TRBJ2-1, with 10 bases lining up with TRBD2. This CDR3 spans 15 amino acids. Germline V gene data show CDR1 as SGHDT and CDR2 as YYEEEE. V shed 0 bases and J 8 bases; nucleotides not matched to a gene: 5. The CDR3 loop reads CASSLAAGGPDEQFF. The CDR3 nucleotides are TGTGCCAGCAGCTTGGCAGCGGGGGGGCCCGATGAGCAGTTCTTC.

This clone was seen a handful of times. The chain combines TRBV20-1 with TRBJ1-5, with D unclear. CDR3 length: 14 amino acids. The germline V gene has CDR1 DFQATT and CDR2 SNEGSKA (reference sequence). V lost 3 bases and J 3 bases, leaving 12 bases between the germline ends. The CDR3 loop is CSASEGSFNQPQHF. The CDR3 nucleotides read TGCAGTGCTAGTGAGGGCAGCTTCAATCAGCCCCAGCATTTT.

There are a few counts of this clone. V is TRBV11-2 and J is TRBJ1-5; TRBD1 is a possible D gene (6 bases). Trimming left V 4 bases short and J 0 bases short, with 13 bases between. CDR1 is SGHAT and CDR2 is FQNNGV in the germline V gene. The length of the CDR3 is 16 residues. The CDR3 sequence is CASSYIQGYSNQPQHF. The CDR3 DNA follows: TGTGCCAGCAGCTACATTCAGGGGTATAGCAATCAGCCCCAGCATTTT. Based on the CDR3 plus reference TRBV11-2 and TRBJ1-5, the full variable domain is EAGVAQSPRYKIIEKRQSVAFWCNPISGHATLYWYQQILGQGPKLLIQFQNNGVVDDSQLPKDRFSAERLKGVDSTLKIQPAKLEDSAVYLCASSYIQGYSNQPQHFGDGTRLSIL.

The chain combines TRBV30 with TRBJ1-5, with D possibly being TRBD1 (6 bases). The CDR3 extends over 17 amino acids. Germline CDR1 GTSNPN, CDR2 SVGIG (reference sequence). The ends were cut back, 0 bases at V and 2 bases at J, with 17 bases in the middle. The CDR3 region is CAWSVRRGTAGNQPQHF. CDR3 sequence (DNA): TGTGCCTGGAGTGTACGAAGGGGGACCGCCGGCAATCAGCCCCAGCATTTT.

The DNA for the CDR3 is TGTGCCAGTAGAAGGACAGGGGAAGCTAGCGAGCAGTACTTC. It is translated as CASRRTGEASEQYF. This rearrangement joins TRBV19 to TRBJ2-7; TRBD1 agrees at 9 bases. The CDR3 totals 14 residues. Unmatched junction bases numbered 9, after V lost 6 bases and J lost 6 bases. Germline V gene lookup returns CDR1 LNHDA and CDR2 SQIVND (reference sequence).

The chain recombines TRBV7-2 with TRBJ1-5; D unclear. The CDR3 extends over 14 amino acids. Germline values: CDR1 SGHTA, CDR2 FQGNSA. V lost 2 bases and J 0 bases, leaving 5 bases between the germline ends. This chain's CDR3 is CASSLTSSNQPQHF. CDR3 nucleotide sequence: TGTGCCAGCAGCTTAACATCTAGCAATCAGCCCCAGCATTTT. The variable domain in full, completed from reference TRBV7-2 and TRBJ1-5, reads GAGVSQSPSNKVTEKGKDVELRCDPISGHTALYWYRQSLGQGLEFLIYFQGNSAPDKSGLPSDRFSAERTGGSVSTLTIQRTQQEDSAVYLCASSLTSSNQPQHFGDGTRLSIL.